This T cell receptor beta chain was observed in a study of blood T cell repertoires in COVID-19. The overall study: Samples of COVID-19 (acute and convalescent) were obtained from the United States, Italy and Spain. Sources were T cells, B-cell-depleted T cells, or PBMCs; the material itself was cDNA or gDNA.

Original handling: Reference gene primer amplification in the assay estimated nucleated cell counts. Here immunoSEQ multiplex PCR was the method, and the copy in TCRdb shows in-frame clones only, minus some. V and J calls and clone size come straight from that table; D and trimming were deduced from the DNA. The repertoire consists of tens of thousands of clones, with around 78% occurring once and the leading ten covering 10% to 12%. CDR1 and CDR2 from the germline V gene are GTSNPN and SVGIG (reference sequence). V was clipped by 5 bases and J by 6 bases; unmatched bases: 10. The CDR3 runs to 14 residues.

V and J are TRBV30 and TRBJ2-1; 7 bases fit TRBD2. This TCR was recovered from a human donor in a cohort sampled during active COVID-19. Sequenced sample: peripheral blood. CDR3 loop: CAWRVGGWANEQFF. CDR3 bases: TGTGCCTGGCGGGTCGGGGGGTGGGCCAATGAGCAGTTCTTC.